The 3 T cell receptor beta chains presented below share a single source sample, sequenced in a study of Graves' ophthalmopathy and Graves' hyperthyroidism. RNA transcripts were the template, and TCR beta CDR3 regions were amplified from them. First-round RT-PCR relied on HTBI primers, and a second-round multiplex PCR came next. TCRdb re-called the multiplex PCR reads with MiXCR, one entry per CDR3 protein. The sample comprises under 60,000 distinct CDR3 sequences, approximately 50% of which are singletons, and roughly 4.7% rests with the top ten. Sequenced material: peripheral blood. These receptor sequences come from an adult woman with Graves' ophthalmopathy.

With respect to this clonotype: Without the conserved terminal phenylalanine or tryptophan, this CDR3 likely stems from a read error. The CDR3 loop is CASRADLSTGNTIYL. In DNA form, the CDR3 reads TGTGCCAGCAGAGCTGACCTCTCGACTGGAAACACCATATATCTT. The J gene is TRBJ1-3, the V gene TRBV7-2; no firm D call. CDR1 SGHTA and CDR2 FQGNSA come from the germline V gene. The V end lost 6 bases, the J end lost 2 bases, and 14 bases lay between the germline ends. This CDR3 contains 15 residues.

This clonotype was seen ten or more times. This chain joins TRBV4-1 and TRBJ1-6; TRBD1 matches at 9 bases. This CDR3 has 17 residues. CDR1 and CDR2 (germline): MGHRA, YSYEKL. V trimming: 3 bases; J trimming: 9 bases; junction bases outside the gene matches: 12. Here the CDR3 DNA reads TGCGCCAGCAGCCAGCCGGGATTTGACAGGGGGGGTTCACCCCTCCACTTT. This codes for CASSQPGFDRGGSPLHF.

This clonotype was detected ten times or more. The chain has TRBV20-1 and TRBJ1-5; TRBD1 is a possible D gene (5 bases). The CDR3 spans 14 residues. Per germline, CDR1 DFQATT and CDR2 SNEGSKA (reference sequence). Trimming removed 5 bases from V and 6 bases from J, with 17 bases in between. Here the CDR3 reads CSAPGDHESQPQHF. Written as DNA, the CDR3 is TGCAGTGCTCCGGGGGACCATGAATCTCAGCCCCAGCATTTT.